These T cell receptor beta chains were read from a single sample in a study of T cell repertoires in cytomegalovirus infection. TCRdb redid the calling of the reads with MiXCR, one entry per CDR3 protein. Of more than 250,000 distinct CDR3 sequences listed, about an eighth are singletons. Sequenced: PBMCs. These receptors originate from a human donor in good health (CMV status not recorded). Some clones in this sample may be carry-over from other donors' samples. CDR3s include the opening cysteine and the closing phenylalanine or tryptophan. Fields, in order: D gene, V gene, clone size, J gene, CDR3 protein, CDR3 DNA. D genes are given only for firm matches. Some rows have no size entry. The others give once, few or many, or a class for an expanded clone.

>TRBD1|TRBV18|few|TRBJ2-3
CASNRDRLTDTQYF
TGTGCCAGCAACCGGGACAGGCTCACAGATACGCAGTATTTT
>TRBD2|TRBV20-1|-|TRBJ2-4
CSAERGVKNIQYF
TGCAGTGCGGAACGGGGGGTGAAAAACATTCAGTACTTC
>-|TRBV18|-|TRBJ1-1
CASSPVSLGTEAFF
TGTGCCAGCTCACCCGTCAGCTTAGGCACTGAAGCTTTCTTT
>-|TRBV11-3|-|TRBJ2-6
CASSLGTGANVLTF
TGTGCCAGCAGCTTAGGGACTGGGGCCAACGTCCTGACTTTC
>-|TRBV7-6|many|TRBJ2-3
CASSFEGVTDTQYF
TGTGCCAGCAGCTTCGAAGGAGTGACAGATACGCAGTATTTT
>-|TRBV7-2|many|TRBJ2-2
CASSNHWEGRELFF
TGTGCCAGCAGCAACCACTGGGAAGGCCGGGAGCTGTTTTTT
>TRBD2|TRBV11-2|few|TRBJ2-7
CASSSSGGSAYEQYF
TGTGCCAGCAGCTCTAGCGGGGGGTCTGCCTACGAGCAGTACTTC
>-|TRBV7-9|many|TRBJ1-5
CASSLGREQPQHF
TGTGCCAGCAGCTTAGGCAGGGAGCAGCCCCAGCATTTT
>-|TRBV6-1|many|TRBJ1-1
CASGQVMNTEAFF
TGTGCCAGCGGACAAGTAATGAACACTGAAGCTTTCTTT
>-|TRBV6-2/TRBV6-3|many|TRBJ2-7
CASSYRTYEQYF
TGTGCCAGCAGTTACCGGACCTACGAGCAGTACTTC
>-|TRBV2|many|TRBJ1-5
CASSASVQPQHF
TGTGCCAGCAGTGCGTCGGTTCAGCCCCAGCATTTT
>-|TRBV7-2|-|TRBJ1-5
CASSFNRNSNQPQHF
TGTGCCAGCAGCTTCAACAGAAATAGCAATCAGCCCCAGCATTTT
>-|TRBV7-3|-|TRBJ1-5
CASSFEVYQPQHF
TGTGCCAGCAGCTTTGAGGTCTATCAGCCCCAGCATTTT
>-|TRBV28|many|TRBJ2-3
CASSFLAGTDTQYF
TGTGCCAGCAGTTTCCTAGCAGGCACAGATACGCAGTATTTT
>-|TRBV7-4|many|TRBJ1-5
CASSLEKMAILPNQPQHF
TGTGCCAGCAGCTTAGAGAAAATGGCAATTCTCCCCAATCAGCCCCAGCATTTT
>TRBD2|TRBV7-2|many|TRBJ2-5
CASSLVGLAGGSRQETQYF
TGTGCCAGCAGCTTAGTAGGCCTAGCGGGAGGAAGTAGGCAAGAGACCCAGTACTTC
>-|TRBV4-1|few|TRBJ1-1
CASSQDRGVWTEAFF
TGCGCCAGCAGCCAAGATCGGGGGGTATGGACTGAAGCTTTCTTT